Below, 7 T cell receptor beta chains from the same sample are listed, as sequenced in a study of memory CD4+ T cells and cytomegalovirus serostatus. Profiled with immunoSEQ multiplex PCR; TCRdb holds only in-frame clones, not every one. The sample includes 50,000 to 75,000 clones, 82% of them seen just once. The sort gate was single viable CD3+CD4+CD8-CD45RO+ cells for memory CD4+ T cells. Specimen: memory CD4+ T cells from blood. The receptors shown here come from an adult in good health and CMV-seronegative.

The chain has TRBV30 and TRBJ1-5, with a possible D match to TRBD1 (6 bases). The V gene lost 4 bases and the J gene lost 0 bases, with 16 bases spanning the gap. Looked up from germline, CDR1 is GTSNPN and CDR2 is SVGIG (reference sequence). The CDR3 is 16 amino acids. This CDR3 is CAWTRGGGRSNQPQHF. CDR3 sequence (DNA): TGTGCCTGGACCCGCGGGGGGGGGCGTAGCAATCAGCCCCAGCATTTT.

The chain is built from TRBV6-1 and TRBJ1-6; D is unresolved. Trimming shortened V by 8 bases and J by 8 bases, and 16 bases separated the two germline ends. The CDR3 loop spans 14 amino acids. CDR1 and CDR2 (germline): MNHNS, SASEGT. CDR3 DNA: TGTGCCAGCTGCTTAACAGAACTATATTCACCCCTCCACTTT. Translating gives CASCLTELYSPLHF.

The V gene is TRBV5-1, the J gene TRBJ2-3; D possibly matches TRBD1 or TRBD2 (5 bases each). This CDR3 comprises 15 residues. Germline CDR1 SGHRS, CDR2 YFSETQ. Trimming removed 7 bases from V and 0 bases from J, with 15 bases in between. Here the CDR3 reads CASSKRSGSTDTQYF. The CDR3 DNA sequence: TGCGCCAGCTCCAAGCGGTCAGGGAGCACAGATACGCAGTATTTT. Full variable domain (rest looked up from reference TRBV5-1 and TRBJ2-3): KAGVTQTPRYLIKTRGQQVTLSCSPISGHRSVSWYQQTPGQGLQFLFEYFSETQRNKGNFPGRFSGRQFSNSRSEMNVSTLELGDSALYLCASSKRSGSTDTQYFGPGTRLTVL.

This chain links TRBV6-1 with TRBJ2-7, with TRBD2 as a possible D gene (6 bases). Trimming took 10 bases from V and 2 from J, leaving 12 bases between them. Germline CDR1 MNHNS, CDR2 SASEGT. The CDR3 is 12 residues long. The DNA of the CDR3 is TGTGCCATCCGACTAGAACCCTACGAGCAGTACTTC. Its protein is CAIRLEPYEQYF.

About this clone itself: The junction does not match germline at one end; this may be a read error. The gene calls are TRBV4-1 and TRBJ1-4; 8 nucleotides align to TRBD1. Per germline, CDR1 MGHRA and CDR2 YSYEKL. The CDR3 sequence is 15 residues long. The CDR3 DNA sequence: TGCGTCAGCAGCCGCGGACAGGGAAGTAATGAAAAACTGTTTTTT. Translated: CVSSRGQGSNEKLFF.

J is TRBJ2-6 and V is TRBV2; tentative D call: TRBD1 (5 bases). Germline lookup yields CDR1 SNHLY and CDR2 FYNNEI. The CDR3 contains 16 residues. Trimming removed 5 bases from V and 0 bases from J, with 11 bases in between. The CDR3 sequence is CASSYRSTSGANVLTF. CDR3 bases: TGTGCCAGCAGTTACAGGTCCACCTCTGGGGCCAACGTCCTGACTTTC.

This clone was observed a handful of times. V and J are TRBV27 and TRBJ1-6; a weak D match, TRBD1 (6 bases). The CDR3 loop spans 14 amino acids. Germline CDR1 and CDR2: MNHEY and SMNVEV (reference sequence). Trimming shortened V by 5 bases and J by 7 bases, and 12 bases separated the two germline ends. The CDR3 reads CASSALTGNSPLHF. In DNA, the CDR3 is TGTGCCAGCAGTGCACTCACAGGGAATTCACCCCTCCACTTT.